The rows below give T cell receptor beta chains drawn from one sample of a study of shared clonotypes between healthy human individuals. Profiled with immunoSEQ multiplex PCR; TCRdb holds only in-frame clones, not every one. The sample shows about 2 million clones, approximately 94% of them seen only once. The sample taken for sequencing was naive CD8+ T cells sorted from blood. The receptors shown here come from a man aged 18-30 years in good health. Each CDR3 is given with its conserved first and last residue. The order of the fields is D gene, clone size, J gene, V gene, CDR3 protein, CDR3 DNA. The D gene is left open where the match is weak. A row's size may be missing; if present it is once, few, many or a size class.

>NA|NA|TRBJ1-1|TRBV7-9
CASSSNRGQHTPAEAFF
TGTGCCAGCAGCTCCAATCGCGGACAGCACACTCCGGCTGAAGCTTTCTTT
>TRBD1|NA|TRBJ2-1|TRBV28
CASSRTGTGYNEQFF
TGTGCCAGCAGCAGAACCGGGACAGGCTACAATGAGCAGTTCTTC
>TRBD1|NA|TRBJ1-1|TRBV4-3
CASSQDLGQGGTEAFF
TGCGCCAGCAGCCAAGATCTGGGACAGGGAGGCACTGAAGCTTTCTTT
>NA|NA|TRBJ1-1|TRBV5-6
CASSLPGVDTEAFF
TGTGCCAGCAGCTTGCCAGGGGTCGACACTGAAGCTTTCTTT
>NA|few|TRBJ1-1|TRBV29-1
CSVEDGTEAFF
TGCAGCGTTGAAGACGGCACTGAAGCTTTCTTT
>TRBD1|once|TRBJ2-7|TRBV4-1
CASSLTGSSYEQYF
TGCGCCAGCAGCCTGACAGGGTCCTCCTACGAGCAGTACTTC
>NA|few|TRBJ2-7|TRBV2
CASSDRATGIF
TGTGCCAGCAGTGACAGGGCGACCGGTATCTTC
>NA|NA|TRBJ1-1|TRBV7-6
CASSLGRTNTEAFF
TGTGCCAGCAGCTTGGGACGTACGAACACTGAAGCTTTCTTT
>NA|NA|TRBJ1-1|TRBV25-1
CASSERTGANTEAFF
TGTGCCAGCAGTGAAAGGACGGGGGCGAACACTGAAGCTTTCTTT
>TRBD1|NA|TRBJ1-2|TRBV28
CASSPGTVTNYGYTF
TGTGCCAGCAGCCCTGGGACAGTCACTAACTATGGCTACACCTTC
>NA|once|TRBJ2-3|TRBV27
CASSFRDSTDTQYF
TGTGCCAGCAGTTTCAGGGACAGCACAGATACGCAGTATTTT
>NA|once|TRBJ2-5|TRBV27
CASSLVGETQYF
TGTGCCAGCAGTTTAGTCGGAGAGACCCAGTACTTC
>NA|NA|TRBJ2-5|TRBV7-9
CASSLPLAQRETQYF
TGTGCCAGCAGCTTACCGCTGGCCCAAAGGGAGACCCAGTACTTC
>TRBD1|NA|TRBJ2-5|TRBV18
CASSAGPGQEQETQYF
TGTGCCAGCTCAGCAGGCCCGGGACAGGAACAAGAGACCCAGTACTTC
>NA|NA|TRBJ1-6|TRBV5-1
CASSFQGSSPLHF
TGCGCCAGCAGCTTCCAAGGGTCGTCACCCCTCCACTTT
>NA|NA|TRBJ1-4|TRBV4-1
CASSQLEGSDEKLFF
TGCGCCAGCAGCCAGTTGGAGGGGTCGGATGAAAAACTGTTTTTT
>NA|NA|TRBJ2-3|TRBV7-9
CASSPKEPGIPSVHTQYF
TGTGCCAGCAGCCCAAAAGAGCCAGGAATACCGTCGGTTCATACGCAGTATTTT
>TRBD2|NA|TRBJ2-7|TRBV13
CASTPGLDTYEQYF
TGTGCCAGCACCCCGGGACTAGACACCTACGAGCAGTACTTC
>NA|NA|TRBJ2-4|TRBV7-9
CASSLAIENIQYF
TGTGCCAGCAGCTTAGCGATTGAAAACATTCAGTACTTC
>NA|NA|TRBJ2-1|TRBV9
CASTSRSGDRTEQFF
TGTGCCAGCACCAGTAGATCTGGGGACCGTACTGAGCAGTTCTTC
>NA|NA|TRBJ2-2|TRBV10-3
CAISAGGELFF
TGTGCCATCAGTGCGGGCGGGGAGCTGTTTTTT
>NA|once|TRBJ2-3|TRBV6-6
CASRPDRGDTDTQYF
TGTGCCAGCAGGCCAGACAGAGGGGACACAGATACGCAGTATTTT
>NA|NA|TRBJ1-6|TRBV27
CASSLSGETYYNSPLHF
TGTGCCAGCAGTTTATCGGGGGAGACCTACTATAATTCACCCCTCCACTTT
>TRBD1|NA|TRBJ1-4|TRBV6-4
CASSAQGESATNEKLFF
TGTGCCAGCAGTGCTCAGGGGGAGTCCGCAACTAATGAAAAACTGTTTTTT
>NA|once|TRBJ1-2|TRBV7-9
CASSLSQRNYTF
TGTGCCAGCAGCTTATCTCAACGTAACTACACCTTC
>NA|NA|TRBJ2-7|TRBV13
CASSLERSYEQYF
TGTGCCAGCAGCTTAGAAAGGTCCTACGAGCAGTACTTC
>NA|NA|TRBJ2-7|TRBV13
CASSLRLSPYEQYF
TGTGCCAGCAGCTTAAGACTATCCCCCTACGAGCAGTACTTC
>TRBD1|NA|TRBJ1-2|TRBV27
CATRGPGYVDGYTF
TGTGCCACGAGGGGGCCAGGGTATGTAGATGGCTACACCTTC
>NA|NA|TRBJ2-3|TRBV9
CASSRGGSADTQYF
TGTGCCAGCAGCCGTGGAGGCTCGGCAGATACGCAGTATTTT
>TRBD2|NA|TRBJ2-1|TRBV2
CASSVVGLAGEGNEQFF
TGTGCCAGCAGTGTGGTTGGACTAGCGGGAGAAGGCAATGAGCAGTTCTTC
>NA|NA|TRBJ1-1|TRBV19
CASTLTGSGTEAFF
TGTGCCAGTACCCTCACAGGGAGTGGCACTGAAGCTTTCTTT
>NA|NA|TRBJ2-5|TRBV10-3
CAISGGTETETQYF
TGTGCCATCAGTGGAGGGACGGAGACAGAGACCCAGTACTTC
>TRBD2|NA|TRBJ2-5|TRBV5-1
CASSLGLAVLETQYF
TGCGCCAGCAGCTTGGGACTAGCGGTCCTTGAGACCCAGTACTTC
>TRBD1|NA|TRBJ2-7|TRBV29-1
CSVEVGTGPGEQYF
TGCAGCGTTGAAGTTGGGACAGGACCAGGGGAGCAGTACTTC
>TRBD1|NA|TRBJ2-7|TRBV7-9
CASSLGDRGIGLAYEQYF
TGTGCCAGCAGCTTAGGGGACAGGGGGATCGGTCTTGCCTACGAGCAGTACTTC
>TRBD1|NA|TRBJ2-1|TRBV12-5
CASGSGQGSYNEQFF
TGTGCTAGTGGTTCCGGACAGGGGTCCTACAATGAGCAGTTCTTC
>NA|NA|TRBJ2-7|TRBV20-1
CDSAYGQYF
TGCGACTCAGCCTACGGGCAGTACTTC
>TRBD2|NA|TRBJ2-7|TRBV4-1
CASSLQTSGRYEQYF
TGCGCCAGCAGCCTTCAGACTAGCGGGAGATACGAGCAGTACTTC
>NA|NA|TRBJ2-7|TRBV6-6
CATDGGAHEQYF
TGTGCCACCGACGGGGGCGCACACGAGCAGTACTTC